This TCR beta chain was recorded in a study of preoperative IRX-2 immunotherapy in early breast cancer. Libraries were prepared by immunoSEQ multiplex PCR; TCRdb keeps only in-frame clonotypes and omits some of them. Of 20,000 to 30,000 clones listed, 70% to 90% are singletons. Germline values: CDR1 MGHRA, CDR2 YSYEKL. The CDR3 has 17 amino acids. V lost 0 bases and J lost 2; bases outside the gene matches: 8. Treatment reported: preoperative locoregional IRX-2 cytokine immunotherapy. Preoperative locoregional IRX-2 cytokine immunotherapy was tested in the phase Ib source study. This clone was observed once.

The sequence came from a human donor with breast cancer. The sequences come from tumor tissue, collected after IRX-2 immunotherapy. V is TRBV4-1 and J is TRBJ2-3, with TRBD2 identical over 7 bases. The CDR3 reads CASSQDRGGGHTDTQYF. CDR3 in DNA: TGCGCCAGCAGCCAAGATCGGGGCGGGGGTCACACAGATACGCAGTATTTT.